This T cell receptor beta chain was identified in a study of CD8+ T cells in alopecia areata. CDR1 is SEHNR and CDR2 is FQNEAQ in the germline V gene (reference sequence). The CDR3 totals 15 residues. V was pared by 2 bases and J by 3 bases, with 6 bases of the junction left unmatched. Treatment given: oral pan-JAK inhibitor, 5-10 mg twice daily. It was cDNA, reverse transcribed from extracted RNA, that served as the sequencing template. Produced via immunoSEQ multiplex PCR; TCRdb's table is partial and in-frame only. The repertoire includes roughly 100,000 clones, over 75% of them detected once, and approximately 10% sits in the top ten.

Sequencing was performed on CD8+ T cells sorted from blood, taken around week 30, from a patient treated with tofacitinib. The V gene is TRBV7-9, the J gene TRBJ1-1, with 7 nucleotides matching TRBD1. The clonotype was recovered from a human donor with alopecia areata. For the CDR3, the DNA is TGTGCCAGCAGCTTATGGACAGGTGTCGACACTGAAGCTTTCTTT. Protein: CASSLWTGVDTEAFF.